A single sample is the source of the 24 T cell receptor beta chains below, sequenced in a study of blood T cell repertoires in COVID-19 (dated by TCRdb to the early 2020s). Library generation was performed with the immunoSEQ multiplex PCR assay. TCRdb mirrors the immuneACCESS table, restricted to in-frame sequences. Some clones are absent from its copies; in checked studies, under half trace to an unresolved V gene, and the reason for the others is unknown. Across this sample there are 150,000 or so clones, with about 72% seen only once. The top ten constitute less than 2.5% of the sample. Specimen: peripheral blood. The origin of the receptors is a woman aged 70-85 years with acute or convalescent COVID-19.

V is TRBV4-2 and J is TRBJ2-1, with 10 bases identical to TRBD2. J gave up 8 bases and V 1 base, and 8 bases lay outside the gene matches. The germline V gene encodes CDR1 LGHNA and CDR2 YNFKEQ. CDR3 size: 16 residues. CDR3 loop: CASSQGGSGRFDEQFF. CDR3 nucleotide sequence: TGTGCCAGCAGCCAAGGGGGTAGCGGGAGGTTCGATGAGCAGTTCTTC.

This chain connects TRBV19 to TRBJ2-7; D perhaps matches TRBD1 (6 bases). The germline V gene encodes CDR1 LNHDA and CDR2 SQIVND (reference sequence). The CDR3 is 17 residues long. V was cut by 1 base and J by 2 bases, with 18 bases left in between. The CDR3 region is CASSIALFRDKPYEQYF. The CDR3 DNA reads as TGTGCCAGTAGTATAGCCCTATTCCGGGACAAACCCTACGAGCAGTACTTC.

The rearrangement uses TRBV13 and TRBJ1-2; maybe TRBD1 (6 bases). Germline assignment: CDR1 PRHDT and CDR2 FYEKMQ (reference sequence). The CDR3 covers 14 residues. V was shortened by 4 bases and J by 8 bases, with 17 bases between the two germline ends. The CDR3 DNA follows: TGTGCCAGCAGCTCGGGCGGCCAGGGGTGGGGCTACACCTTC. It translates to CASSSGGQGWGYTF.

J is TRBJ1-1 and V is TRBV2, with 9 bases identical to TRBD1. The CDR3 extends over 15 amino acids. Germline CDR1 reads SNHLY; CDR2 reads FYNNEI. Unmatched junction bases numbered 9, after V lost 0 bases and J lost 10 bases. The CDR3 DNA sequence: TGTGCCAGCAGTGAAGCTGCTCCGGGACAGGGACGAGCTTTCTTT. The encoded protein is CASSEAAPGQGRAFF.

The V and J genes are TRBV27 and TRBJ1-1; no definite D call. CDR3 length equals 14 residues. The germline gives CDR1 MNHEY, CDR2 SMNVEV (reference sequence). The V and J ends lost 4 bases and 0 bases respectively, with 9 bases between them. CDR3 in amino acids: CASSSYSMNTEAFF. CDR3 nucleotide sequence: TGTGCCAGCAGTTCCTACAGCATGAACACTGAAGCTTTCTTT.

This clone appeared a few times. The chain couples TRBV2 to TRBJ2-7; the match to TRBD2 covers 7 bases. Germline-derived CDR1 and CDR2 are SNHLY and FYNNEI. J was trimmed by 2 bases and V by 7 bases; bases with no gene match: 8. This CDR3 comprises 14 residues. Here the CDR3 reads CASIPSSGTYEQYF. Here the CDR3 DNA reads TGTGCCAGCATCCCATCAAGCGGGACCTACGAGCAGTACTTC.

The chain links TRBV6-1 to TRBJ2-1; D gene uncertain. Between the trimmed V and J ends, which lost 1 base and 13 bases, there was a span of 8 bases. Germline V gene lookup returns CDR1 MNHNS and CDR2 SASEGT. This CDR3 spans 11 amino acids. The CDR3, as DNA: TGTGCCAGCAGTGAAGTCTTTCTACAGTTCTTC. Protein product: CASSEVFLQFF.

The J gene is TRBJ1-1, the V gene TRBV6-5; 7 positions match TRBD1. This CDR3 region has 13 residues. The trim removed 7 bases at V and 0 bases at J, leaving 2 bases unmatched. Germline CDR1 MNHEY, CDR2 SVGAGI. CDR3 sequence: CASTGQVNTEAFF. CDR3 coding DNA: TGTGCCAGCACCGGACAGGTGAACACTGAAGCTTTCTTT.

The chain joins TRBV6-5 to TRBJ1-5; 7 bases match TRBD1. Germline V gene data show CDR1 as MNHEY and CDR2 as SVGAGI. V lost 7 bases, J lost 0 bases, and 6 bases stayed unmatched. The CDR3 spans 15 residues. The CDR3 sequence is CASKPGQPSNQPQHF. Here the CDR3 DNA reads TGTGCCAGCAAGCCGGGACAGCCTAGCAATCAGCCCCAGCATTTT.

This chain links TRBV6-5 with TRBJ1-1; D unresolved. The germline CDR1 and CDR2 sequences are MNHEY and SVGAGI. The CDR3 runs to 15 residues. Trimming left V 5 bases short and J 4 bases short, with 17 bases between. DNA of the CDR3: TGTGCCAGCAGTCACCTATCTCCTACCCCCACTGAAGCTTTCTTT. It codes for CASSHLSPTPTEAFF.

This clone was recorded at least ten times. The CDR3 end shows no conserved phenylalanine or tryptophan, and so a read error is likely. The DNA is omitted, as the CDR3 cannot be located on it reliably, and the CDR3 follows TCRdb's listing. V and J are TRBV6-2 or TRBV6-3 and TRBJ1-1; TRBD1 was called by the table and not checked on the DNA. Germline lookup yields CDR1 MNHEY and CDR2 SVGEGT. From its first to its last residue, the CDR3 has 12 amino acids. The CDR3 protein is CASSEQGDGSFL.

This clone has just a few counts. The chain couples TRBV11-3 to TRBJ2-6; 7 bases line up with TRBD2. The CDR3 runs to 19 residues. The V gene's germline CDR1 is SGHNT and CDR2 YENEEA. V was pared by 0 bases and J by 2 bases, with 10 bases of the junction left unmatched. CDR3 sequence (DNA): TGTGCCAGCAGCTTAGAGTTCGGCGGGAGCCGACCTGGGGCCAACGTCCTGACTTTC. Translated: CASSLEFGGSRPGANVLTF.

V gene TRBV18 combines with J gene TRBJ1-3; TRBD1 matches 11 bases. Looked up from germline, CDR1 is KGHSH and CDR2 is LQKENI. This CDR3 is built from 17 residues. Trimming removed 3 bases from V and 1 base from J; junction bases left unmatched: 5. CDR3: CASSPAGTGGSGNTIYF. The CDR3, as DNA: TGTGCCAGCTCACCCGCCGGGACAGGGGGGTCTGGAAACACCATATATTTT.

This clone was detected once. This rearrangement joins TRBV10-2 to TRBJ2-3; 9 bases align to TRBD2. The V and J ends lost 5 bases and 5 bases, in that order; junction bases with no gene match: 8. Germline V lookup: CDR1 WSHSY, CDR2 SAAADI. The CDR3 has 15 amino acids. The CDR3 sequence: CASSQTSGRIDTQYF. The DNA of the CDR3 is TGCGCCAGCAGTCAGACTAGCGGCCGTATAGATACGCAGTATTTT.

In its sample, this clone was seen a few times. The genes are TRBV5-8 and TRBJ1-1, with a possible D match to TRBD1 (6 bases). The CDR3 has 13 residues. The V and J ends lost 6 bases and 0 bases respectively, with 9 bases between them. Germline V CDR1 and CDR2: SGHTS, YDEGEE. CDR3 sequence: CASKDRMNTEAFF. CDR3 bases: TGTGCCAGCAAAGACAGGATGAACACTGAAGCTTTCTTT.

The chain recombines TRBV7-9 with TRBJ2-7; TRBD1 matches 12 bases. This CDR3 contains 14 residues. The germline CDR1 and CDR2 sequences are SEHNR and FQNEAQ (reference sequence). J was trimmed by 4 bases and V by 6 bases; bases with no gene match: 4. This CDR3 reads CASRVGQGAYEQYF. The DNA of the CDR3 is TGTGCCAGCAGGGTGGGACAGGGGGCTTACGAGCAGTACTTC.

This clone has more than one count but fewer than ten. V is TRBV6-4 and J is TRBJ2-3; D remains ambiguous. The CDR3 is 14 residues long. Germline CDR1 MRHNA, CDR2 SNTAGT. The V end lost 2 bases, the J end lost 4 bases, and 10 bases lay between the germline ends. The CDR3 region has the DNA TGTGCCAGCAGTGACGGGCAGGTGGCAGATACGCAGTATTTT. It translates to CASSDGQVADTQYF.

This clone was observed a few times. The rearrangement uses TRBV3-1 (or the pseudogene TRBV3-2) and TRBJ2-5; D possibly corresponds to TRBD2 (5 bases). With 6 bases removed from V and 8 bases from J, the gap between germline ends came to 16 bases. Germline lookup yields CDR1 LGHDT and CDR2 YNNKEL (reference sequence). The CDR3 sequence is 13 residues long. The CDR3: CASRPVRGGTQYF. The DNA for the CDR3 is TGTGCCAGCAGACCGGTACGAGGAGGTACCCAGTACTTC.

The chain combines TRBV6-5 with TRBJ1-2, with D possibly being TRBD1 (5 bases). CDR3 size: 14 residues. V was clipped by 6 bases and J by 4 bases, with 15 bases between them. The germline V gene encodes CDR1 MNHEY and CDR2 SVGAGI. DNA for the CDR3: TGTGCCAGCAGGCCTAGGGGCCCTGGCTATGGCTACACCTTC. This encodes CASRPRGPGYGYTF.

The CDR3 spells CASGPGQGKDTQYF. The CDR3 DNA is TGTGCCAGCGGACCGGGACAGGGAAAAGATACGCAGTATTTT. J is TRBJ2-3 and V is TRBV2, with TRBD1 matching over 9 bases. Germline V gives CDR1 SNHLY, CDR2 FYNNEI. Trimming cost V 8 bases and J 5 bases; bases outside gene matches: 8. The CDR3 length is 14 residues. Together with reference TRBV2 and TRBJ2-3, the CDR3 gives the full variable domain: EPEVTQTPSHQVTQMGQEVILRCVPISNHLYFYWYRQILGQKVEFLVSFYNNEISEKSEIFDDQFSVERPDGSNFTLKIRSTKLEDSAMYFCASGPGQGKDTQYFGPGTRLTVL.

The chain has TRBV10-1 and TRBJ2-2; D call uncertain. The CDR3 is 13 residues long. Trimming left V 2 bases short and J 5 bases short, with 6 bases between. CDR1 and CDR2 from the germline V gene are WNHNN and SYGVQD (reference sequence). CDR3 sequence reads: CASSEKETGELFF. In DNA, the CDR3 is TGCGCCAGCAGTGAGAAGGAGACCGGGGAGCTGTTTTTT.

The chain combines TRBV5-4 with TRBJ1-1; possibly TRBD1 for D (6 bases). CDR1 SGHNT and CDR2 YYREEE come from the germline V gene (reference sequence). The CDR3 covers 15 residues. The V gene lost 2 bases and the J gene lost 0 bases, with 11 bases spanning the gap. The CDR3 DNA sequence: TGTGCCAGCAGCTTACTTCAGGGGATGAACACTGAAGCTTTCTTT. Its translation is CASSLLQGMNTEAFF.

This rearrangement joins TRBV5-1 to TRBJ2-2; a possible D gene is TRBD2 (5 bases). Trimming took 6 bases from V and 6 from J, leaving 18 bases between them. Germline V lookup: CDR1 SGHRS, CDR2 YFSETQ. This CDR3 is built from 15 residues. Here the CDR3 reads CASTISGSHPGELFF. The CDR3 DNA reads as TGCGCCAGCACCATATCGGGGTCCCACCCCGGGGAGCTGTTTTTT.

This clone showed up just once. The CDR3 DNA sequence: TGCGCCAGCAGCCTTCAGGGATCCGATGGCTACACCTTC. Translated, it gives CASSLQGSDGYTF. This chain uses TRBV5-1 with TRBJ1-2; D is possibly TRBD1 (5 bases). This CDR3 is built from 13 residues. The V end was cut by 4 bases, the J end by 6 bases, with 13 bases between. Germline values: CDR1 SGHRS, CDR2 YFSETQ.